The 31 T cell receptor beta chains listed next were all sequenced from one sample in a study of blood T cell repertoires in COVID-19. Libraries were prepared by immunoSEQ multiplex PCR; TCRdb keeps only in-frame clonotypes and omits some of them. The data show fewer than 200,000 clones, 70% to 80% seen once. The sequenced sample was PBMCs or T cells enriched from blood (not recorded which). Receptor source: a woman between 65 and 79 years old in a cohort exposed to, infected with or recovered from COVID-19 (not recorded which).

The genes are TRBV6-5 and TRBJ1-3; no firm D call. This CDR3 is 16 amino acids long. Trimming pared 2 bases from V and 4 bases from J, leaving 15 bases between. The germline V gene has CDR1 MNHEY and CDR2 SVGAGI. The CDR3 DNA is TGTGCCAGCAGTTACGCTGCGACGGGTGCGGGAAACACCATATATTTT. It translates to CASSYAATGAGNTIYF.

The gene calls are TRBV9 and TRBJ2-7, with a weak D call TRBD1 (5 bases). Germline V gene data show CDR1 as SGDLS and CDR2 as YYNGEE. Deletions cut 0 bases from V and 3 bases from J, with 7 bases between. The CDR3 totals 13 residues. The CDR3 sequence: CASSVEDSYEQYF. The CDR3 coding sequence is TGTGCCAGCAGCGTAGAAGACAGCTACGAGCAGTACTTC. Supplemented by reference TRBV9 and TRBJ2-7, the full variable domain reads DSGVTQTPKHLITATGQRVTLRCSPRSGDLSVYWYQQSLDQGLQFLIQYYNGEERAKGNILERFSAQQFPDLHSELNLSSLELGDSALYFCASSVEDSYEQYFGPGTRLTVT.

The chain recombines TRBV12-3 or TRBV12-4 with TRBJ1-5; no definite D call. V gave up 1 base and J gave up 7 bases, with 8 bases separating them. This CDR3 region has 13 residues. CDR3 nucleotides: TGTGCCAGCAGTTTAGACGAGGCCCAGCCCCAGCATTTT. Its protein product is CASSLDEAQPQHF.

V is TRBV28 and J is TRBJ2-6; D unclear. CDR1 MDHEN and CDR2 SYDVKM come from the germline V gene. This CDR3 is 13 amino acids long. V lost 4 bases, J lost 1 base, and 2 bases lay in between. In nucleotides, the CDR3 is TGTGCCAGCAGTTCTTCTGGGGCCAACGTCCTGACTTTC. It yields the protein CASSSSGANVLTF.

The V call is TRBV15, the J call TRBJ2-7, with D tentatively TRBD1 (6 bases). V gave up 1 base and J gave up 6 bases, with 13 bases separating them. The CDR3 is made up of 14 amino acids. Germline-derived CDR1 and CDR2 are LNHNV and YYDKDF (reference sequence). The CDR3 nucleotides read TGTGCCACCAGCAGAGCTGGGTCCAGGGGCGAGCAGTACTTC. Residues: CATSRAGSRGEQYF.

This rearrangement joins TRBV29-1 to TRBJ1-5, with unresolved D. The germline V gene has CDR1 SQVTM and CDR2 ANQGSEA. This CDR3 comprises 13 residues. Trimming shortened V by 2 bases and J by 7 bases, and 12 bases separated the two germline ends. Here the CDR3 DNA reads TGCAGCGTTGAACTCCAACTAGGGCAGCCCCAGCATTTT. It specifies CSVELQLGQPQHF. Supplemented by reference TRBV29-1 and TRBJ1-5, the full variable domain reads SAVISQKPSRDICQRGTSLTIQCQVDSQVTMMFWYRQQPGQSLTLIATANQGSEATYESGFVIDKFPISRPNLTFSTLTVSNMSPEDSSIYLCSVELQLGQPQHFGDGTRLSIL.

This clone was counted only a few times. V usage is TRBV10-1 and J usage is TRBJ1-2; D not resolved. The CDR3 length is 14 residues. With 4 bases removed from V and 3 bases from J, the gap between germline ends came to 12 bases. Germline V gene data show CDR1 as WNHNN and CDR2 as SYGVQD (reference sequence). DNA of the CDR3: TGCGCCAGCAGTGTACCCACTCACTACTATGGCTACACCTTC. Protein sequence: CASSVPTHYYGYTF.

J is TRBJ1-5 and V is TRBV6-4, with D possibly being TRBD1 (6 bases). Trimming cost V 6 bases and J 1 base, with 7 bases left between them. The CDR3 is 13 residues long. CDR1 MRHNA and CDR2 SNTAGT come from the germline V gene. CDR3 DNA: TGTGCCAGCAGAGGGGGAAGCAATCAGCCCCAGCATTTT. Its protein is CASRGGSNQPQHF.

J is TRBJ2-4 and V is TRBV21-1; the table calls TRBD2, which could not be checked here. TRBV21-1 is flagged as a pseudogene. The CDR3 spans 15 residues. CDR3 residues: CASTPTTVGGYIQYF. The CDR3 DNA reads TGTGCCAGCACCCCGACGACCGTCGGGGGATACATTCAGTACTTC.

This clone came up once. The chain carries TRBV12-3 or TRBV12-4 and TRBJ1-1; no clear D. The CDR3 has 11 residues. The V end was cut by 10 bases, the J end by 1 base, with 7 bases between. Here the CDR3 reads CAIRGNTEAFF. The CDR3 DNA sequence: TGTGCCATCCGGGGGAACACTGAAGCTTTCTTT.

This clone was recorded only once. The chain carries TRBV11-3 and TRBJ1-1, with D unclear. V was cut by 5 bases and J by 2 bases, with 12 bases left in between. This CDR3 has 14 residues. Germline V CDR1 and CDR2: SGHNT, YENEEA. The CDR3 DNA is TGTGCCAGCAGCCCAACAGACGGAAACACTGAAGCTTTCTTT. Protein sequence: CASSPTDGNTEAFF.

This clone was observed a handful of times. The rearrangement links TRBV27 to TRBJ1-6, with 7 positions matching TRBD1. The CDR3 totals 16 residues. V shed 6 bases and J 0 bases; nucleotides not matched to a gene: 5. Germline loops: CDR1 MNHEY, CDR2 SMNVEV (reference sequence). Here the CDR3 DNA reads TGTGCCAGCAGGGAGACAGGGAGCTCCTATAATTCACCCCTCCACTTT. It translates to CASRETGSSYNSPLHF.

The chain has TRBV11-2 and TRBJ2-1, with D perhaps matching TRBD2 (5 bases). The germline gives CDR1 SGHAT, CDR2 FQNNGV. The germline V and J ends were trimmed by 2 bases and 0 bases, with 8 bases remaining between them. The length of the CDR3 is 15 residues. The CDR3, as DNA: TGTGCCAGCAGCTTAACGGGAAGCTCCTACAATGAGCAGTTCTTC. Translation: CASSLTGSSYNEQFF.

A single count supports this clone. The rearrangement joins TRBV28 to TRBJ2-1; TRBD2 matches at 10 bases. The CDR3 loop spans 15 amino acids. Germline V CDR1 and CDR2: MDHEN, SYDVKM. With 6 bases clipped from V and 9 bases from J, the junction kept 11 bases outside the gene matches. CDR3 in amino acids: CASSSAGLAATEQFF. CDR3 sequence (DNA): TGTGCCAGCAGCTCTGCAGGACTAGCGGCGACTGAGCAGTTCTTC.

The chain carries TRBV24-1 and TRBJ2-1; possible D gene TRBD2, 5 bases. V lost 5 bases to trimming and J lost 1 base, with 11 bases between them. The CDR3 has 15 residues. Germline loops: CDR1 KGHDR, CDR2 SFDVKD. The CDR3 coding sequence is TGTGCCACCAGTGTTGTTCGAGGGTCCTACAATGAGCAGTTCTTC. Encoded protein: CATSVVRGSYNEQFF.

This rearrangement joins TRBV2 to TRBJ2-1; D is perhaps TRBD1 (6 bases). Trimming pared 5 bases from V and 4 bases from J, leaving 15 bases between. Looked up from germline, CDR1 is SNHLY and CDR2 is FYNNEI. There are 15 residues in the CDR3. CDR3 DNA sequence: TGTGCCAGCAGTAAGGACAGCAGTTCATACAATGAGCAGTTCTTC. As protein: CASSKDSSSYNEQFF. Drawing the rest from reference TRBV2 and TRBJ2-1, the complete variable domain is EPEVTQTPSHQVTQMGQEVILRCVPISNHLYFYWYRQILGQKVEFLVSFYNNEISEKSEIFDDQFSVERPDGSNFTLKIRSTKLEDSAMYFCASSKDSSSYNEQFFGPGTRLTVL.

The rearrangement joins TRBV6-5 to TRBJ2-7; D might be TRBD1 (6 bases). In germline, CDR1 is MNHEY, CDR2 SVGAGI. CDR3 length: 14 residues. V was trimmed by 7 bases and J by 2 bases, leaving 15 bases between them. The CDR3 sequence is CASTSIQGTYEQYF. The DNA of the CDR3 is TGTGCCAGCACCTCTATACAGGGAACCTACGAGCAGTACTTC.

The J gene is TRBJ2-7, the V gene TRBV11-2; D uncertain. This CDR3 contains 13 residues. Trimming stripped 5 bases from V and 3 bases from J, with 11 bases between. Germline V gives CDR1 SGHAT, CDR2 FQNNGV. The CDR3 nucleotides read TGTGCCAGCAGCCTCTATGCTAACTACGAGCAGTACTTC. Translating it yields CASSLYANYEQYF.

This clone was detected only once. The genes are TRBV24-1 and TRBJ2-5; TRBD1 aligns across 9 bases. The V gene's germline CDR1 is KGHDR and CDR2 SFDVKD. The trim removed 3 bases at V and 2 bases at J, leaving 3 bases unmatched. The CDR3 is 15 residues long. The CDR3 loop is CATSDRQGVQETQYF. CDR3 bases: TGTGCCACCAGTGATCGACAGGGGGTACAAGAGACCCAGTACTTC.

A note on this clone: A junction boundary mismatches the germline segment, possibly from a read error. The genes are TRBV7-9 and TRBJ2-7; D possibly corresponds to TRBD1 (6 bases). The CDR3 spans 15 residues. Per germline, CDR1 SEHNR and CDR2 FQNEAQ (reference sequence). The CDR3 loop reads CASSPPPSRGYQQYF. The CDR3 DNA reads TGTGCCAGCAGCCCCCCCCCGTCCAGGGGCTACCAGCAGTACTTC.

Only one count was recorded for this clone. The genes are TRBV6-2 or TRBV6-3 and TRBJ2-2; D is undetermined. There are 16 residues in the CDR3. Trimming shortened V by 4 bases and J by 4 bases, and 16 bases separated the two germline ends. Germline lookup yields CDR1 MNHEY and CDR2 SVGEGT. CDR3 in amino acids: CASSFVKVSGTGELFF. For the CDR3, the DNA is TGTGCCAGCAGTTTTGTTAAGGTTTCGGGCACCGGGGAGCTGTTTTTT.

This CDR3 reads CASSWWRTGESGYTF. The CDR3, as DNA: TGTGCCAGCAGTTGGTGGAGGACAGGGGAGTCTGGCTACACCTTC. The chain joins TRBV6-2 or TRBV6-3 to TRBJ1-2, with 9 nucleotides matching TRBD1. V dropped 4 bases and J dropped 7; count of bases not matched to a gene: 10. The CDR3 sequence is 15 residues long. Germline V gene data show CDR1 as MNHEY and CDR2 as SVGEGT.

This clone is a singleton in its sample. The chain has TRBV10-3 and TRBJ2-7; perhaps TRBD2 as D (5 bases). The length of the CDR3 is 15 residues. V dropped 6 bases and J dropped 2 bases, with 17 bases sitting between them. Germline lookup yields CDR1 ENHRY and CDR2 SYGVKD. DNA of the CDR3: TGTGCCATCAGCGGTGGAGGTGCGTGGACCTACGAGCAGTACTTC. Translated, it gives CAISGGGAWTYEQYF.

The chain has TRBV27 and TRBJ2-1, with 8 bases that match TRBD2. The V gene end was trimmed by 3 bases and the J gene end by 2 bases; junction bases not matched to a gene: 6. Germline-derived CDR1 and CDR2 are MNHEY and SMNVEV (reference sequence). The CDR3 loop spans 16 amino acids. CDR3 protein: CASSFGGTRAYNEQFF. CDR3 nucleotides: TGTGCCAGCAGTTTTGGCGGGACTAGGGCCTACAATGAGCAGTTCTTC.

The chain carries TRBV10-1 and TRBJ2-5; perhaps TRBD1 as D (5 bases). CDR1 and CDR2 from the germline V gene are WNHNN and SYGVQD (reference sequence). The CDR3 loop spans 13 amino acids. Trimming left V 2 bases short and J 2 bases short, with 6 bases between. The CDR3 DNA follows: TGCGCCAGCAGTGAGAGGGGACAAGAGACCCAGTACTTC. Its protein product is CASSERGQETQYF.

V gene TRBV28 combines with J gene TRBJ2-1; a possible D gene is TRBD2 (5 bases). Germline CDR1 reads MDHEN; CDR2 reads SYDVKM. Trimming stripped 7 bases from V and 2 bases from J, with 9 bases between. The CDR3 has 13 amino acids. The CDR3 DNA reads as TGTGCCAGCAATAGCGATCCCTACAATGAGCAGTTCTTC. Its protein is CASNSDPYNEQFF.

V is TRBV20-1 and J is TRBJ2-7; D remains ambiguous. V lost 3 bases, J lost 3 bases, and 6 bases lay in between. CDR3 size: 11 residues. The germline V gene has CDR1 DFQATT and CDR2 SNEGSKA (reference sequence). CDR3 residues: CSASPGYEQYF. The CDR3 nucleotides read TGCAGTGCTAGTCCCGGCTACGAGCAGTACTTC.

This clone was picked up one time. The rearrangement uses TRBV18 and TRBJ2-6; no reliable D call. In germline, CDR1 is KGHSH, CDR2 LQKENI. The CDR3 contains 15 residues. The V end lost 3 bases, the J end lost 0 bases, and 6 bases lay between the germline ends. The CDR3 bases are TGTGCCAGCTCACCCGTCAGCTCTGGGGCCAACGTCCTGACTTTC. Its protein product is CASSPVSSGANVLTF.

The chain combines TRBV19 with TRBJ2-1; 7 bases agree with TRBD2. J lost 0 bases, V lost 2 bases, and 7 bases had no gene match. This CDR3 region has 17 residues. The germline CDR1 and CDR2 sequences are LNHDA and SQIVND (reference sequence). The CDR3 DNA is TGTGCCAGTAGTATAAGTGGAGCGGGAAGCTCCTACAATGAGCAGTTCTTC. Translated, it gives CASSISGAGSSYNEQFF.

In this sample, this clone turned up a few times. The gene calls are TRBV28 and TRBJ1-4; D is possibly TRBD1 (6 bases). There are 14 residues in the CDR3. The ends were cut back, 2 bases at V and 7 bases at J, with 11 bases in the middle. The V gene's germline CDR1 is MDHEN and CDR2 SYDVKM. The CDR3 sequence is CASSLGTSSEKLFF. CDR3 DNA sequence: TGTGCCAGCAGTTTAGGGACATCGAGTGAAAAACTGTTTTTT.

The chain joins TRBV24-1 to TRBJ2-2; D is unclear. V gave up 9 bases and J gave up 0 bases, with 7 bases separating them. Germline CDR1 KGHDR, CDR2 SFDVKD. The CDR3 is made up of 13 amino acids. The CDR3 DNA reads TGTGCCACCGCGACTGCGAACACCGGGGAGCTGTTTTTT. Protein: CATATANTGELFF.